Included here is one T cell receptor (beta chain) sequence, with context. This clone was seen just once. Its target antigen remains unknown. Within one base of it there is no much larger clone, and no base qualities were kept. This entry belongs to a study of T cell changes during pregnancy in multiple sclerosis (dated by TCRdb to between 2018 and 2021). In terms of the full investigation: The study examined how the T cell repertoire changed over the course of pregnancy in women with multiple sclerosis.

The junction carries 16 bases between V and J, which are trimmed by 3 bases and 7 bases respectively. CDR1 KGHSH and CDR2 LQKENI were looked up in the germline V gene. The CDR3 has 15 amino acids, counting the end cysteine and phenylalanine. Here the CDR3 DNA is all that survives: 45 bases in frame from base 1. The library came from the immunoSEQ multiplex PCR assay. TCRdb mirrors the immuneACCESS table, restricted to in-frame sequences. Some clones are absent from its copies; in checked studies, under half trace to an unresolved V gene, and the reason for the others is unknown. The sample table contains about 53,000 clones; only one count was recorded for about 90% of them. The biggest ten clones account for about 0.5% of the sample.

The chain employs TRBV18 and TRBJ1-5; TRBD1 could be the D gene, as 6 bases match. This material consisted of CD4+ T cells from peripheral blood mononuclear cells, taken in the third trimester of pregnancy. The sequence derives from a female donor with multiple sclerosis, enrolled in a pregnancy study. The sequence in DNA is TGTGCCAGCTCACCTGGGGGGGGCATTAGGCAGCCCCAGCATTTT. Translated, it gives CASSPGGGIRQPQHF.